This T cell receptor beta chain was recovered during a study of radiotherapy plus CTLA-4 blockade in lung cancer. Whole-study context: Objective responses emerged in around 19% of patients, and 31% attained disease control.

Focal radiation plus CTLA-4 blockade with ipilimumab was administered to patients who had chemo-refractory metastatic non-small-cell lung cancer. Assay used: immunoSEQ multiplex PCR; TCRdb lists only in-frame clones, some missing. The repertoire holds tens of thousands of clones, with 60% to 85% as singletons. With respect to this clone: Its target is unknown. Other DNA sequences of this sample code for an identical CDR3.

This CDR3 is built from 13 residues. The germline V gene encodes CDR1 GTSNPN and CDR2 SVGIG (reference sequence). Trimming stripped 0 bases from V and 4 bases from J, with 7 bases between. Broader study findings: Among reported predictors of response, early blood T cell clone dynamics with interferon-beta performed best. Tumor-derived TCR clones expanded in blood after radiotherapy plus ipilimumab.

The source was peripheral blood, collected from a patient treated with radiotherapy plus ipilimumab. The gene calls are TRBV30 and TRBJ1-5; D might be TRBD1 (6 bases). This TCR was sampled from a human donor with non-small cell lung cancer that progressed on radiotherapy plus ipilimumab. CDR3 loop: CAWSVRGNQPQHF. Written as DNA, the CDR3 is TGTGCCTGGAGTGTAAGGGGGAATCAGCCCCAGCATTTT.